Each of the 2 T cell receptor beta chains below was sequenced from the same sample in a study of monozygotic twins with inflammatory bowel disease. With the 5' RACE reads reprocessed, TCRdb shows one record per CDR3 protein and no DNA. The sample holds over 110,000 distinct CDR3 sequences. The sequenced material came from blood. Every receptor here comes from a human donor with ulcerative colitis or Crohn's disease, or a healthy co-twin of an affected twin (not recorded which).

The chain has TRBV7-2 and TRBJ1-1; TCRdb returns TRBD1, unconfirmable since there is no DNA. The CDR3 contains 13 residues. CDR1 is SGHTA and CDR2 is FQGNSA in the germline V gene. The CDR3 here is CASSLKDRVSAFF.

The rearrangement links TRBV28 to TRBJ2-2; TCRdb picks TRBD2, but there is no DNA to check that call. This CDR3 is 16 amino acids long. Germline CDR1 and CDR2: MDHEN and SYDVKM. This CDR3 is CASSLVASGGTGELFF.